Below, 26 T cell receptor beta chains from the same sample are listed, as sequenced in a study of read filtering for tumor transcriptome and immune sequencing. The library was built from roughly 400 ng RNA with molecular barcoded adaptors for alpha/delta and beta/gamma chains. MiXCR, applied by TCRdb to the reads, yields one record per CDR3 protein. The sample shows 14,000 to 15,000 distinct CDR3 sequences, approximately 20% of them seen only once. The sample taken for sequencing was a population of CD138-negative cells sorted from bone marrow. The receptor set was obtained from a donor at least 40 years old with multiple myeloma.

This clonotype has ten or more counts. CDR3 in DNA: TGCAGTGCGCCCGGGACAGGCAACACCGGGGAGCTGTTTTTT. Amino acid sequence: CSAPGTGNTGELFF. The V and J genes are TRBV20-1 and TRBJ2-2, with 8 bases aligning to TRBD1. The CDR3 is 14 amino acids. V lost 6 bases and J lost 2; bases outside the gene matches: 5. Germline-derived CDR1 and CDR2 are DFQATT and SNEGSKA (reference sequence).

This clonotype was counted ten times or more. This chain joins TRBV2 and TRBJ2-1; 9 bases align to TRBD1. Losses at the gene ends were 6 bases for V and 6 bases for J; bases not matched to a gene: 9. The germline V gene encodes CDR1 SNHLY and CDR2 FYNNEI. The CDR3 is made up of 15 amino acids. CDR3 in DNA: TGTGCCAGCAGCCCGCGGACAGGGGAAGGCAATGAGCAGTTCTTC. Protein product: CASSPRTGEGNEQFF.

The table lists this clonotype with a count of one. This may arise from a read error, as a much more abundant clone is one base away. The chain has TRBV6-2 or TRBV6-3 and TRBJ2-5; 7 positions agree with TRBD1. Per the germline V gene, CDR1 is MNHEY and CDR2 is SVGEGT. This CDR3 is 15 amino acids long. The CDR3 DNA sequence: TGTGCCAGCAGTTCCTACAGGGGATCAGATCGGACCCATTACTTC. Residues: CASSSYRGSDRTHYF.

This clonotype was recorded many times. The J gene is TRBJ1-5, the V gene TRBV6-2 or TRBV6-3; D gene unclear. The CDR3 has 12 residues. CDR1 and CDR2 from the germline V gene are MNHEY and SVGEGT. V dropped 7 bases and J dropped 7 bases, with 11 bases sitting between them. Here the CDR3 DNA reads TGTGCCAGCACGGTGGCCGACCAGCCCCAGCATTTT. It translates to CASTVADQPQHF.

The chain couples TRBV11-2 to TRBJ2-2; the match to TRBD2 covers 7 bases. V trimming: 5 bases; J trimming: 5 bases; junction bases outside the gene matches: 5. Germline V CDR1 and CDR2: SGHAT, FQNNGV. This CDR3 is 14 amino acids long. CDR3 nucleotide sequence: TGTGCCAGCAGCGAAGGGGAGGGAACCGGGGAGCTGTTTTTT. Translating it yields CASSEGEGTGELFF.

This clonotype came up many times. The CDR3 DNA reads TGCAGTGCTAGAGTCGGGTACACCTACAATGAGCAGTTCTTC. This codes for CSARVGYTYNEQFF. The V and J genes are TRBV20-1 and TRBJ2-1; D call uncertain. The V gene lost 1 base and the J gene lost 2 bases, with 9 bases spanning the gap. Per the germline V gene, CDR1 is DFQATT and CDR2 is SNEGSKA (reference sequence). The CDR3 sequence is 14 residues long.

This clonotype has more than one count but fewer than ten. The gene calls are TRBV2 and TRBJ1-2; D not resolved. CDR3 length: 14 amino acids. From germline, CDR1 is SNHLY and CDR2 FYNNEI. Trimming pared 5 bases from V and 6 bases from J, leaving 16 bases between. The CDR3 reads CASSNPRGLDGYTF. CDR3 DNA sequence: TGTGCCAGCAGTAACCCCCGTGGATTGGATGGCTACACCTTC.

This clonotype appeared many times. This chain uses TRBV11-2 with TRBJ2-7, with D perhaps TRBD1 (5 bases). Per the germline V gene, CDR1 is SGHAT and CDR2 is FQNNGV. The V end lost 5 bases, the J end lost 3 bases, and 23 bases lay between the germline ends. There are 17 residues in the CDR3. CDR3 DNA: TGTGCCAGCAGCGCAGCCACCTACAGGTCCAAGGGCTACGAGCAGTACTTC. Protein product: CASSAATYRSKGYEQYF.

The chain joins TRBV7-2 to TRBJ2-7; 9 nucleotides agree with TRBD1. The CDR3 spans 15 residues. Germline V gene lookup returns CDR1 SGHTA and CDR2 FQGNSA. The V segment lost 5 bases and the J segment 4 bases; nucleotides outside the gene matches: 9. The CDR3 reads CASSPTGTGMYEQYF. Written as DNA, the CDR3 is TGTGCCAGCAGCCCGACCGGGACAGGGATGTACGAGCAGTACTTC. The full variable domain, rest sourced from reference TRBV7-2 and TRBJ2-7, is GAGVSQSPSNKVTEKGKDVELRCDPISGHTALYWYRQSLGQGLEFLIYFQGNSAPDKSGLPSDRFSAERTGGSVSTLTIQRTQQEDSAVYLCASSPTGTGMYEQYFGPGTRLTVT.

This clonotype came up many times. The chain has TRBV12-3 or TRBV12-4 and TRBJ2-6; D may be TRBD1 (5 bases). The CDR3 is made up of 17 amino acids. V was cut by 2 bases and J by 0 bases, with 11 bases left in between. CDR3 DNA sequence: TGTGCCAGCAGTTTAAAGGGGTTGGTCTCTGGGGCCAACGTCCTGACTTTC. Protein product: CASSLKGLVSGANVLTF.

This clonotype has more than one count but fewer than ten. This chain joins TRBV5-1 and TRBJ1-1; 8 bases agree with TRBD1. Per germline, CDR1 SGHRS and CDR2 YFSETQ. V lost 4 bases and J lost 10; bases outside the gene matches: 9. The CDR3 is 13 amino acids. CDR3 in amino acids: CASSLSGGNLAFF. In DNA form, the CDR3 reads TGCGCCAGCAGCCTTTCAGGGGGCAATTTAGCTTTCTTT.

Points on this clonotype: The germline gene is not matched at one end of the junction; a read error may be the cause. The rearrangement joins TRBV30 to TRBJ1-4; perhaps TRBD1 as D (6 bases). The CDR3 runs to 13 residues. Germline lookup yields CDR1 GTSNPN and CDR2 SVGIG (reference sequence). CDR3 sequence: CAWAQGLNEKLYF. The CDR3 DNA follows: TGTGCCTGGGCTCAGGGGCTCAATGAAAAACTGTATTTT.

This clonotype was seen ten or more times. The DNA for the CDR3 is TGCAGTGCTAGCCGTTCTGGCATTGAGCAGTTCTTC. Protein sequence: CSASRSGIEQFF. The J gene is TRBJ2-1, the V gene TRBV20-1; D gene ambiguous. This CDR3 region has 12 residues. The germline CDR1 and CDR2 sequences are DFQATT and SNEGSKA (reference sequence). Trimming took 3 bases from V and 9 from J, leaving 12 bases between them.

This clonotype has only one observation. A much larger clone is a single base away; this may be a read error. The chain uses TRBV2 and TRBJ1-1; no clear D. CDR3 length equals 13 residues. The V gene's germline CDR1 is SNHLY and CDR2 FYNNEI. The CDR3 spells CASNEVEGTEAFF. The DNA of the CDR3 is TGTGCCAGCAATGAAGTCGAGGGCACTGAAGCTTTCTTT.

The CDR3 spells CASSQAAAQSYEQYF. The CDR3 DNA reads as TGCGCCAGCAGCCAAGCGGCGGCGCAATCCTACGAGCAGTACTTC. The chain is built from TRBV4-1 and TRBJ2-7; D unclear. The CDR3 is made up of 15 amino acids. Trimming cost V 1 base and J 1 base, with 11 bases left between them. The germline V gene encodes CDR1 MGHRA and CDR2 YSYEKL.

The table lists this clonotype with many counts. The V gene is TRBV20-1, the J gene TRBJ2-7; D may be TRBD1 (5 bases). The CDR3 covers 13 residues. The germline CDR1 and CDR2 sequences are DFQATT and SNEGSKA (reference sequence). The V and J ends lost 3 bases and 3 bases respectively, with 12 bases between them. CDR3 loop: CSASPTASYEQYF. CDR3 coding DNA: TGCAGTGCTAGCCCGACAGCGAGCTACGAGCAGTACTTC.

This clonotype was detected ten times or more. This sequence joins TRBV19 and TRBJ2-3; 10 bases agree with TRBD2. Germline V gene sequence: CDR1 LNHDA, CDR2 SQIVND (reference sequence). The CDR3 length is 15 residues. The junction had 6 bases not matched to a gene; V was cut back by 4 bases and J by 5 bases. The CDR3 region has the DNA TGTGCCAGTAGTACCTTAGCGGGGGGAGGAGATACGCAGTATTTT. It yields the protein CASSTLAGGGDTQYF.

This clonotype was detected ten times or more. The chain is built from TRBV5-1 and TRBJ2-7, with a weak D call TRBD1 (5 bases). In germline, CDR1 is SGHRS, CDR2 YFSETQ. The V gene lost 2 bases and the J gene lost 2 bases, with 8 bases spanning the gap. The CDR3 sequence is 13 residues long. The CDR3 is CASSFGAAYEQYF. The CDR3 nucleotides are TGCGCCAGCAGCTTTGGGGCAGCCTACGAGCAGTACTTC. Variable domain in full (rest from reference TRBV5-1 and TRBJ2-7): KAGVTQTPRYLIKTRGQQVTLSCSPISGHRSVSWYQQTPGQGLQFLFEYFSETQRNKGNFPGRFSGRQFSNSRSEMNVSTLELGDSALYLCASSFGAAYEQYFGPGTRLTVT.

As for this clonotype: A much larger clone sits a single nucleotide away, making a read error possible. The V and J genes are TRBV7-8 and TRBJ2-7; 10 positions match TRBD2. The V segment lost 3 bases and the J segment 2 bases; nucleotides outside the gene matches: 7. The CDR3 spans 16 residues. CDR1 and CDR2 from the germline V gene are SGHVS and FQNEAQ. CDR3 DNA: TGTGCCAGCAGCTTCGGGATTAGCGGGGGGACCTACGAGCAGTACTTC. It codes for CASSFGISGGTYEQYF.

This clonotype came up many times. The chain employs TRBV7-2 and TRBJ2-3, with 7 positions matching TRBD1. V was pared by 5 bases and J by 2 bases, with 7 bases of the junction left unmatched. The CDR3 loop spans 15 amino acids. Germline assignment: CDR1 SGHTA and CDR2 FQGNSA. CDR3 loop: CASSPGQADTDTQYF. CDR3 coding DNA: TGTGCCAGCAGCCCTGGACAGGCCGACACAGATACGCAGTATTTT. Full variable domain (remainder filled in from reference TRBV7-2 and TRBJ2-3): GAGVSQSPSNKVTEKGKDVELRCDPISGHTALYWYRQSLGQGLEFLIYFQGNSAPDKSGLPSDRFSAERTGGSVSTLTIQRTQQEDSAVYLCASSPGQADTDTQYFGPGTRLTVL.

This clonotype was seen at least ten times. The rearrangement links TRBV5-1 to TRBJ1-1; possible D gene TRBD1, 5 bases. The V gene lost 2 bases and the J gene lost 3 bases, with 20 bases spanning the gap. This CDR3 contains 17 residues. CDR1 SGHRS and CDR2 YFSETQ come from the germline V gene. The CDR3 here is CASSLGQGVRSDTEAFF. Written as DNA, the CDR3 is TGCGCCAGCAGCTTAGGGCAGGGAGTTCGTTCGGACACTGAAGCTTTCTTT.

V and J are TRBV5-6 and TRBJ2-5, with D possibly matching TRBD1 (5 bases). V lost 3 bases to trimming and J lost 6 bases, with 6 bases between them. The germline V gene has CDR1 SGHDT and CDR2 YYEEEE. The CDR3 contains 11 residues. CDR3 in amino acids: CASSSGQTQYF. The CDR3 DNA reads TGTGCCAGCAGCTCAGGGCAGACCCAGTACTTC.

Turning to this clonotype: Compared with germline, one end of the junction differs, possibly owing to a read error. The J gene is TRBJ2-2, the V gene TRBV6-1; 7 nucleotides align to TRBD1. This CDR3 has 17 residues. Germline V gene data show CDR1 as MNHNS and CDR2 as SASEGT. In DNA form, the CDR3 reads TGTGCCAGCCATTTCAGGTCGGGACAGCTTGACACGGGGGAGCTGTTTTTT. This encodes CASHFRSGQLDTGELFF.

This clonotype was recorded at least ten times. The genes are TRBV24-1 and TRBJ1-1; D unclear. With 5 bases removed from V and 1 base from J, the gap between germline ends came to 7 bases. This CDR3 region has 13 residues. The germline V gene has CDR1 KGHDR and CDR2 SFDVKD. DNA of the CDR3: TGTGCCACCAGTGCTGGCCCGAACACTGAAGCTTTCTTT. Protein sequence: CATSAGPNTEAFF.

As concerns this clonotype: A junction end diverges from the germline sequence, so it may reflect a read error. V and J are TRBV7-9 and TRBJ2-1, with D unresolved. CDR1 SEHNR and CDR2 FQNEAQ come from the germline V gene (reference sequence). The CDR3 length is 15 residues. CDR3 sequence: CAGSFGLAVDNEQFF. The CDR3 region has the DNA TGTGCCGGCAGCTTCGGGCTGGCCGTAGACAATGAGCAGTTCTTC.

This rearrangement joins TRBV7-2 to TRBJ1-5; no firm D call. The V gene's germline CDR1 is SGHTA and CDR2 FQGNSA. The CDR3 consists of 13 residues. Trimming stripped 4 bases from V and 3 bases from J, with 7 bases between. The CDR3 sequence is CASSYVHNQPQHF. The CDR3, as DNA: TGTGCCAGCAGCTATGTTCACAATCAGCCCCAGCATTTT. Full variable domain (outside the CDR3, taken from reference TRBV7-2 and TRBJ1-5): GAGVSQSPSNKVTEKGKDVELRCDPISGHTALYWYRQSLGQGLEFLIYFQGNSAPDKSGLPSDRFSAERTGGSVSTLTIQRTQQEDSAVYLCASSYVHNQPQHFGDGTRLSIL.